Below, 30 T cell receptor beta chains from the same sample are listed, as sequenced in a study of PD-L1 blockade in urothelial cancer. Described time point: peripheral blood 6 weeks after treatment start. The method was immunoSEQ multiplex PCR; TCRdb's version includes in-frame clones alone and lacks a portion of them. The sample consists of around 87,000 clones, around 78% of them appearing once. This material consisted of PBMCs, taken around atezolizumab (anti-PD-L1) treatment. These receptors originate from a man between 65 and 85 years old with urothelial cancer.

The chain links TRBV7-2 to TRBJ2-7; 8 nucleotides agree with TRBD1. Trimming took 1 base from V and 2 from J; bases not matched to a gene: 7. The length of the CDR3 is 16 residues. CDR1 SGHTA and CDR2 FQGNSA come from the germline V gene. CDR3 region: CASSLGAGTGAYEQYF. DNA of the CDR3: TGTGCCAGCAGCTTAGGGGCTGGGACAGGAGCCTACGAGCAGTACTTC.

V usage is TRBV25-1 and J usage is TRBJ1-5; TRBD1 matches 7 bases. This CDR3 region has 14 residues. J lost 10 bases, V lost 4 bases, and 10 bases had no gene match. Germline CDR1 reads MGHDK; CDR2 reads SYGVNS. This CDR3 is CASSAETGIDPQHF. Here the CDR3 DNA reads TGTGCCAGCAGTGCTGAGACAGGGATAGATCCCCAGCATTTT.

The genes are TRBV7-9 and TRBJ1-4, with D hard to call. The V end lost 8 bases, the J end lost 6 bases, and 10 bases lay between the germline ends. Per the germline V gene, CDR1 is SEHNR and CDR2 is FQNEAQ (reference sequence). The CDR3 extends over 12 amino acids. The CDR3 sequence: CASGGQDEKLFF. The CDR3 DNA reads as TGTGCCAGCGGAGGGCAAGATGAAAAACTGTTTTTT.

The chain joins TRBV7-6 to TRBJ2-2; TRBD2 matches 16 bases. V shed 5 bases and J 2 bases; nucleotides not matched to a gene: 5. CDR3 size: 18 residues. Germline CDR1 is SGHVS and CDR2 is FNYEAQ. This CDR3 reads CASSPGLAGGRNTGELFF. The DNA for the CDR3 is TGTGCCAGCAGCCCGGGACTAGCGGGGGGGCGTAACACCGGGGAGCTGTTTTTT. Full variable domain (outside the CDR3, taken from reference TRBV7-6 and TRBJ2-2): GAGVSQSPRYKVTKRGQDVALRCDPISGHVSLYWYRQALGQGPEFLTYFNYEAQQDKSGLPNDRFSAERPEGSISTLTIQRTEQRDSAMYRCASSPGLAGGRNTGELFFGEGSRLTVL.

The chain is built from TRBV7-3 and TRBJ2-2; 8 nucleotides agree with TRBD2. The length of the CDR3 is 14 residues. Germline assignment: CDR1 SGHTA and CDR2 FQGTGA. V shed 5 bases and J 6 bases; nucleotides not matched to a gene: 5. This chain's CDR3 is CASSQAGAPGELFF. CDR3 in DNA: TGTGCCAGCAGCCAAGCGGGAGCCCCCGGGGAGCTGTTTTTT.

This clone occurred a few times. The gene calls are TRBV18 and TRBJ1-1; D perhaps matches TRBD1 (5 bases). The CDR3 runs 16 residues. In germline, CDR1 is KGHSH, CDR2 LQKENI. V was clipped by 5 bases and J by 5 bases, with 21 bases between them. The CDR3 coding sequence is TGTGCCAGCTCATCCGACGGGACCTCGGGGGGTACTGAAGCTTTCTTT. It is translated as CASSSDGTSGGTEAFF.

The V and J genes are TRBV6-5 and TRBJ2-7, with 7 bases lining up with TRBD1. After removal of 7 bases from V and 4 bases from J, the junction contained 7 bases not matched to a gene. CDR1 MNHEY and CDR2 SVGAGI come from the germline V gene. This CDR3 has 13 amino acids. The CDR3 region is CASIQGSTYEQYF. The CDR3 coding sequence is TGTGCCAGCATACAGGGGTCGACGTACGAGCAGTACTTC.

The chain links TRBV7-3 to TRBJ2-3; 14 bases match TRBD2. The CDR3 loop spans 16 amino acids. CDR1 and CDR2 from the germline V gene are SGHTA and FQGTGA. The ends lost 4 bases at V and 4 bases at J; junction bases unmatched: 4. The CDR3 sequence: CASSSSTSGGADTQYF. In nucleotides, the CDR3 is TGTGCCAGCAGCTCCTCGACTAGCGGGGGGGCAGATACGCAGTATTTT.

The chain employs TRBV23-1 and TRBJ1-2; 12 nucleotides align to TRBD1. TRBV23-1 is labeled an ORF, and its function is uncertain. V was pared by 2 bases and J by 3 bases, with 7 bases of the junction left unmatched. The CDR3 loop spans 17 amino acids. This CDR3 is CASSQARGDRGHYGYTF. CDR3 nucleotide sequence: TGCGCCAGCAGTCAAGCGAGGGGGGACAGGGGGCACTATGGCTACACCTTC.

The rearrangement joins TRBV6-6 to TRBJ2-7, with TRBD2 matching 11 bases. CDR3 size: 15 residues. V was clipped by 6 bases and J by 6 bases; unmatched bases: 10. The V gene's germline CDR1 is MNHNY and CDR2 SVGAGI (reference sequence). Here the CDR3 reads CASSQLAGENREQYF. The DNA for the CDR3 is TGTGCCAGCAGCCAACTAGCGGGAGAAAACCGCGAGCAGTACTTC.

CDR3 coding DNA: TGTGCCAGCAGTTACTTCACAGGGGGCGCAGAGACCCAGTACTTC. This codes for CASSYFTGGAETQYF. This chain uses TRBV6-6 with TRBJ2-5, with 9 nucleotides matching TRBD1. In germline, CDR1 is MNHNY, CDR2 SVGAGI (reference sequence). This CDR3 has 15 residues. Germline trimming cut 1 base from V and 4 bases from J; bases unmatched to any gene: 4.

The chain joins TRBV5-1 to TRBJ2-5; TRBD1 agrees at 8 bases. This CDR3 has 14 amino acids. V trimming: 5 bases; J trimming: 3 bases; junction bases outside the gene matches: 6. CDR1 SGHRS and CDR2 YFSETQ come from the germline V gene. The CDR3 bases are TGCGCCAGCAGTCTAGGACAGGGTGAAGAGACCCAGTACTTC. Amino acids: CASSLGQGEETQYF. The entire variable domain, with the rest obtained from reference TRBV5-1 and TRBJ2-5, is as follows: KAGVTQTPRYLIKTRGQQVTLSCSPISGHRSVSWYQQTPGQGLQFLFEYFSETQRNKGNFPGRFSGRQFSNSRSEMNVSTLELGDSALYLCASSLGQGEETQYFGPGTRLLVL.

V is TRBV6-5 and J is TRBJ1-4; D gene uncertain. The CDR3 contains 15 residues. V lost 2 bases and J 4 bases, leaving 11 bases between the germline ends. Germline-derived CDR1 and CDR2 are MNHEY and SVGAGI. CDR3 nucleotides: TGTGCCAGCAGTTACGAAGGAGGCCATAATGAAAAACTGTTTTTT. Encoded protein: CASSYEGGHNEKLFF.

The rearrangement joins TRBV7-3 to TRBJ2-3; maybe TRBD2 (6 bases). Trimming took off 5 bases at V and 1 base at J, with 10 bases between the two ends. This CDR3 is 14 amino acids long. The germline gives CDR1 SGHTA, CDR2 FQGTGA. The CDR3 region is CASSNGGRTDTQYF. CDR3 DNA: TGTGCCAGCAGCAACGGGGGTCGCACAGATACGCAGTATTTT.

The V call is TRBV4-1, the J call TRBJ1-5, with D possibly matching TRBD1 (6 bases). Germline V lookup: CDR1 MGHRA, CDR2 YSYEKL. The CDR3 runs to 13 residues. V was cut by 0 bases and J by 10 bases, with 10 bases left in between. CDR3 sequence: CASSQDRGGPQHF. DNA of the CDR3: TGCGCCAGCAGCCAAGATAGGGGGGGACCCCAGCATTTT.

This chain connects TRBV30 to TRBJ1-1, with D possibly matching TRBD1 (5 bases). There are 11 residues in the CDR3. CDR1 and CDR2 (germline): GTSNPN, SVGIG (reference sequence). Trimming stripped 0 bases from V and 9 bases from J, with 8 bases between. CDR3 amino acids: CAWSVGAQAFF. The CDR3 DNA is TGTGCCTGGAGTGTTGGGGCTCAAGCTTTCTTT.

The chain links TRBV7-2 to TRBJ2-1; a possible D gene is TRBD1 (5 bases). This CDR3 contains 13 residues. Trimming removed 5 bases at V and 12 bases at J, with 17 bases between. Germline CDR1 and CDR2: SGHTA and FQGNSA. The CDR3 spells CASSMDPQGSQFF. As DNA, the CDR3 is TGTGCCAGCAGCATGGACCCTCAGGGTTCGCAGTTCTTC.

The chain combines TRBV5-1 with TRBJ2-2, with D possibly matching TRBD1 (5 bases). CDR1 and CDR2 (germline): SGHRS, YFSETQ. V was pared by 6 bases and J by 1 base, with 10 bases between. This CDR3 is built from 14 residues. CDR3 protein: CASKKTENTGELFF. For the CDR3, the DNA is TGCGCCAGCAAAAAGACAGAGAACACCGGGGAGCTGTTTTTT.

The chain joins TRBV11-1 to TRBJ2-2; D is possibly TRBD1 (6 bases). Germline CDR1 and CDR2: SGHAT and FQDESV (reference sequence). CDR3 size: 16 residues. Trimming cost V 3 bases and J 6 bases, with 17 bases left between them. The CDR3 DNA reads as TGTGCCAGCAGCTTGATGACGGCAGGGGAAGCCGGGGAGCTGTTTTTT. This codes for CASSLMTAGEAGELFF.

V is TRBV7-2 and J is TRBJ2-7; 10 bases fit TRBD2. Germline CDR1 reads SGHTA; CDR2 reads FQGNSA. J gave up 7 bases and V 3 bases, and 12 bases lay outside the gene matches. The CDR3 is made up of 16 amino acids. The CDR3 coding sequence is TGTGCCAGCAGCTTTGCTAGCGGGAGTGGTATTGGGGAGCAGTACTTC. Residues: CASSFASGSGIGEQYF.

V usage is TRBV27 and J usage is TRBJ2-3; TRBD2 is a possible D gene (5 bases). Germline values: CDR1 MNHEY, CDR2 SMNVEV (reference sequence). V dropped 6 bases and J dropped 4 bases, with 14 bases sitting between them. The CDR3 sequence is 14 residues long. The CDR3 spells CASSQLRGPDTQYF. The CDR3, as DNA: TGTGCCAGCAGCCAACTGAGAGGGCCAGATACGCAGTATTTT.

The chain carries TRBV6-5 and TRBJ2-3; 9 bases match TRBD2. The CDR3 is 15 residues long. Germline values: CDR1 MNHEY, CDR2 SVGAGI. The V gene end was trimmed by 10 bases and the J gene end by 4 bases; junction bases not matched to a gene: 12. DNA for the CDR3: TGTGCCACCCGAAGAGCGGGGGGCATCCCAGATACGCAGTATTTT. This translates into CATRRAGGIPDTQYF.

The chain is built from TRBV5-1 and TRBJ2-2, with 10 bases lining up with TRBD1. This CDR3 region has 15 residues. Per the germline V gene, CDR1 is SGHRS and CDR2 is YFSETQ. V shed 4 bases, J shed 5 bases, and the junction held 5 bases outside the gene matches. CDR3 in DNA: TGCGCCAGCAGCATGGACAGGGGGTGGACCGGGGAGCTGTTTTTT. It encodes CASSMDRGWTGELFF.

The sample holds a few counts of this clone. The chain employs TRBV19 and TRBJ1-4, with TRBD1 as a possible D gene (5 bases). Germline V CDR1 and CDR2: LNHDA, SQIVND (reference sequence). The CDR3 length is 14 residues. Trimming took 3 bases from V and 5 from J, leaving 10 bases between them. The CDR3 loop is CASSMRRGNEKLFF. The CDR3 bases are TGTGCCAGTAGTATGAGGAGGGGAAATGAAAAACTGTTTTTT.

This clone occurred many times. The CDR3 loop is CASSLGGWWTGNTIYF. DNA of the CDR3: TGTGCCAGCAGCTTGGGGGGCTGGTGGACTGGAAACACCATATATTTT. The rearrangement uses TRBV5-6 and TRBJ1-3, with D maybe TRBD1 (5 bases). From germline, CDR1 is SGHDT and CDR2 YYEEEE. The CDR3 covers 16 residues. The V end lost 0 bases, the J end lost 2 bases, and 12 bases lay between the germline ends.

V usage is TRBV4-1 and J usage is TRBJ1-6; 7 nucleotides align to TRBD1. J was trimmed by 9 bases and V by 6 bases; bases with no gene match: 5. The CDR3 is made up of 13 amino acids. Per the germline V gene, CDR1 is MGHRA and CDR2 is YSYEKL. CDR3 DNA sequence: TGCGCCAGCAGTCGTGAGGGGGCTTCACCCCTCCACTTT. It translates to CASSREGASPLHF.

This chain links TRBV4-3 with TRBJ1-1; no firm D call. This CDR3 comprises 13 residues. From germline, CDR1 is LGHNA and CDR2 YSLEER. The ends were cut back, 1 base at V and 5 bases at J, with 8 bases in the middle. CDR3 DNA sequence: TGCGCCAGCAGCCAAGGGTCAGGAACTGAAGCTTTCTTT. Translation gives CASSQGSGTEAFF.

This clone occurred once. The chain recombines TRBV5-1 with TRBJ1-1; D might be TRBD1 (6 bases). The CDR3 is 16 amino acids. The V end lost 4 bases, the J end lost 2 bases, and 18 bases lay between the germline ends. Germline values: CDR1 SGHRS, CDR2 YFSETQ. The CDR3 coding sequence is TGCGCCAGCAGCAAACAGACAGGACGGGGAAACACTGAAGCTTTCTTT. This translates into CASSKQTGRGNTEAFF.

The chain recombines TRBV7-9 with TRBJ1-2; 9 positions agree with TRBD1. The CDR3 length is 16 residues. Germline CDR1 reads SEHNR; CDR2 reads FQNEAQ (reference sequence). V trimming: 4 bases; J trimming: 3 bases; junction bases outside the gene matches: 9. The CDR3 coding sequence is TGTGCCAGCAGCTCCGGGACAGGGCGGTTTGACTATGGCTACACCTTC. Translating it yields CASSSGTGRFDYGYTF.

This clone was picked up a small number of times. The gene calls are TRBV27 and TRBJ1-5; 12 bases align to TRBD1. Germline CDR1 MNHEY, CDR2 SMNVEV (reference sequence). After removal of 2 bases from V and 6 bases from J, the junction contained 2 bases not matched to a gene. CDR3 size: 15 residues. CDR3 in amino acids: CASSLGTGGSQPQHF. CDR3 nucleotides: TGTGCCAGCAGTTTAGGGACAGGGGGCAGTCAGCCCCAGCATTTT.